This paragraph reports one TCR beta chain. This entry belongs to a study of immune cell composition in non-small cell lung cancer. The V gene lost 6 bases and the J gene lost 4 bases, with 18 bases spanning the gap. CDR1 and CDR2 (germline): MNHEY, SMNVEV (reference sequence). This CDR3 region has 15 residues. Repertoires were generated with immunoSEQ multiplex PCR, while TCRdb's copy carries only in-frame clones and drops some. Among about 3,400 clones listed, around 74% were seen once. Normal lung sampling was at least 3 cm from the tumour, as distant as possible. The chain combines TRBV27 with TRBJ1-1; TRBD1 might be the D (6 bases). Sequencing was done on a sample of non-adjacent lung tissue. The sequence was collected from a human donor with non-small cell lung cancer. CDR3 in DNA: TGTGCCAGCAGAGACCTCAGGGGAGCCGGCACTGAAGCTTTCTTT. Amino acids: CASRDLRGAGTEAFF.